The clone carrying this T cell receptor (beta chain) was picked up one time. After removal of 5 bases from V and 3 bases from J, the junction contained 9 bases not matched to a gene. CDR1 is SEHNR and CDR2 is FQNEAQ in the germline V gene (reference sequence). This CDR3 has 16 residues. The PCR had 60 Vbeta and 13 Jbeta primers. The table came from immunoSEQ multiplex PCR; TCRdb's copy has only in-frame clones and leaves some out. The sample has tens of thousands of clones; around nine tenths are singletons. This specimen comes from a study of cytomegalovirus exposure and HLA in healthy donors. Sequencing was done on a sample of PBMCs. The chain uses TRBV7-9 and TRBJ1-4, with 7 bases identical to TRBD1. The TCR sequence derives from a man aged 25 to 40 in good health and CMV-seropositive. CDR3 sequence (DNA): TGTGCCAGCAGCGCAGTCGGCGGGACAGCTAATGAAAAACTGTTTTTT. It yields the protein CASSAVGGTANEKLFF.